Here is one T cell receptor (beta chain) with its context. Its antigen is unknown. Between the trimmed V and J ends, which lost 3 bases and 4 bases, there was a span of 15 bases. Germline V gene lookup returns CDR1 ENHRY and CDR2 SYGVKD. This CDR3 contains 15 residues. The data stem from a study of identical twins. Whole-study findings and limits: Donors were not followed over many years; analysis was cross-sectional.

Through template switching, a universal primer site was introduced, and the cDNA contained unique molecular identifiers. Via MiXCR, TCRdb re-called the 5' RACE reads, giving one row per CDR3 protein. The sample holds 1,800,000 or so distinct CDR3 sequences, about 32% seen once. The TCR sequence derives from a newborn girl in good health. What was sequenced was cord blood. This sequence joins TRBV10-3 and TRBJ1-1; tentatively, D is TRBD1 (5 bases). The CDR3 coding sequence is TGTGCCATCAGTGACGGGCGGGGGGTGGTCACTGAAGCTTTCTTT. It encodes CAISDGRGVVTEAFF.